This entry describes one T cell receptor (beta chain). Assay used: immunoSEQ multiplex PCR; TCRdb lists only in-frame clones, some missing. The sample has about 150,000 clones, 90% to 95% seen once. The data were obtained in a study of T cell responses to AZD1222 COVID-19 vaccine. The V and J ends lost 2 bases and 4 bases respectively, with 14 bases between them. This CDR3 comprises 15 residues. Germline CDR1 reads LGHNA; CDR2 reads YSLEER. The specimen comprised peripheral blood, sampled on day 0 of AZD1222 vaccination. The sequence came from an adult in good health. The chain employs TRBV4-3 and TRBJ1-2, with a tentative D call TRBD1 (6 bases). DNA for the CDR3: TGCGCCAGCAGCCAAACAGGGTCAATGGGCTATGGCTACACCTTC. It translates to CASSQTGSMGYGYTF.